This TCR beta chain was recovered during a study of CD8+CD57+ T cells in acquired aplastic anemia. CDR1 and CDR2 from the germline V gene are SNHLY and FYNNEI. This CDR3 region has 15 residues. J gave up 6 bases and V 5 bases, and 6 bases lay outside the gene matches. Genomic DNA, the template, was used for profiling of the TCR beta VDJ and CDR3. MiXCR, applied by TCRdb to the reads, yields one record per CDR3 protein. The table includes 160,000 or so distinct CDR3 sequences, around 48% detected once. Whoever was chosen for sequencing had shown CD8+CD57+ cell expansion by flow cytometry. Severe acquired aplastic anemia was diagnosed in all patients.

Sequencing was performed on sorted CD4+, CD8+, or CD8+CD57+ T cells (not recorded which) from PBMCs. The origin of this receptor is a human donor with aplastic anemia. This chain connects TRBV2 to TRBJ2-1; the match to TRBD1 covers 11 bases. The CDR3 region is CASSLPGQGGNEQFF. In DNA, the CDR3 is TGTGCCAGCAGTTTGCCGGGACAGGGGGGCAATGAGCAGTTCTTC.